The rows below give T cell receptor beta chains drawn from one sample of a study of identical twins. TCRdb reprocessed the 5' RACE reads with MiXCR, giving one entry per CDR3 protein. Of about 690,000 distinct CDR3 sequences in the sample, approximately 22% were seen once. This sample was shared with a second study, whose subject was T cells expressing NK-cell markers.

Source material: PBMCs. The source is a woman in her late teens or twenties in good health. The CDR3 runs from the conserved cysteine through the conserved F or W. Each record gives: J gene, clone size, D gene, V gene, CDR3 protein, CDR3 DNA. A D gene is named only where the DNA matches it firmly. Clone size, where shown, is once, few, many, or a class for clones that have expanded.

TRBJ2-3,few,TRBD2,TRBV6-1,CASSVSGRRWDTQYF,TGTGCCAGCAGTGTTAGCGGGAGGCGTTGGGATACGCAGTATTTT
TRBJ2-1,many,NA,TRBV29-1,CSVGSRTRVYNEQFF,TGCAGCGTTGGGAGTAGGACAAGAGTCTACAATGAGCAGTTCTTC
TRBJ2-5,NA,TRBD1,TRBV5-1,CASSDQGVQETQYF,TGCGCCAGCAGTGATCAGGGGGTACAAGAGACCCAGTACTTC
TRBJ2-7,NA,NA,TRBV7-8,CASSAGFYEQYF,TGTGCCAGCAGCGCAGGGTTTTACGAGCAGTACTTC
TRBJ1-3,NA,NA,TRBV5-4,CASSNPDFFGNTIYF,TGTGCCAGCAGCAACCCGGACTTCTTCGGAAACACCATATATTTT
TRBJ2-7,NA,NA,TRBV5-5,CASSHVGPYEQYF,TGTGCCAGCAGTCACGTTGGCCCCTACGAGCAGTACTTC
TRBJ2-5,NA,TRBD2,TRBV6-1,CASRERGAQETQYF,TGTGCCAGCAGGGAGCGGGGCGCCCAAGAGACCCAGTACTTC
TRBJ2-5,NA,TRBD2,TRBV9,CASSVGPSGIGETQYF,TGTGCCAGCAGCGTAGGCCCCAGCGGGATAGGAGAGACCCAGTACTTC
TRBJ2-1,few,TRBD2,TRBV10-3,CAIGRAGGLTNEQFF,TGTGCCATCGGCAGAGCGGGAGGGCTGACCAATGAGCAGTTCTTC
TRBJ1-1,NA,NA,TRBV7-9,CASSYLRQDTEAFF,TGTGCCAGCAGCTACCTACGTCAGGACACTGAAGCTTTCTTT
TRBJ2-4,NA,NA,TRBV12-3/TRBV12-4,CASSYRGGNIQYF,TGTGCCAGCAGTTACAGGGGGGGGAACATTCAGTACTTC
TRBJ2-7,many,NA,TRBV5-1,CASSLEGQSYEQYF,TGCGCCAGCAGCTTGGAAGGCCAGTCCTACGAGCAGTACTTC
TRBJ2-7,many,NA,TRBV7-6,CASSLAGIYEQYF,TGTGCCAGCAGCTTAGCGGGCATTTACGAGCAGTACTTC
TRBJ1-1,many,NA,TRBV7-9,CASSLEQEYTEAFF,TGTGCCAGCAGCTTAGAGCAGGAGTACACTGAAGCTTTCTTT
TRBJ2-4,many,NA,TRBV7-2,CASSLGSGNVAKNIQYF,TGTGCCAGCAGCTTAGGCTCGGGGAATGTAGCCAAAAACATTCAGTACTTC
TRBJ1-2,NA,TRBD1,TRBV20-1,CSAREVAGGSYGYTF,TGCAGTGCTAGAGAGGTAGCAGGGGGAAGCTATGGCTACACCTTC